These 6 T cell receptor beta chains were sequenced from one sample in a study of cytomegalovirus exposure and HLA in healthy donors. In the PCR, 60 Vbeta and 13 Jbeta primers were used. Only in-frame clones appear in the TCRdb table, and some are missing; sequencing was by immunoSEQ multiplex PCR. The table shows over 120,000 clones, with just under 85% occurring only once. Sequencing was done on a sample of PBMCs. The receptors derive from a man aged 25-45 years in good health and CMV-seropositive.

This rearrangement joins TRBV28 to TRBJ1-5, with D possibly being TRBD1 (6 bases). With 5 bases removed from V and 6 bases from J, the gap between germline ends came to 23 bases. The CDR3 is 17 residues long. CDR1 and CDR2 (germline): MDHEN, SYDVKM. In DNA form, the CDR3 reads TGTGCCAGCAGTCCATCGGGGGGGCAGGCGGTCGGTCAGCCCCAGCATTTT. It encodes CASSPSGGQAVGQPQHF.

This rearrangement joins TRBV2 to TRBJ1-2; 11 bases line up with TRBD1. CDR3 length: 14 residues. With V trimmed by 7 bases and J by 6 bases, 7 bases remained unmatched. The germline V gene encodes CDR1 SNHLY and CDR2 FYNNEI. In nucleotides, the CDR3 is TGTGCCAGCAACCGAGGACAGGGGGCCCATGGCTACACCTTC. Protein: CASNRGQGAHGYTF.

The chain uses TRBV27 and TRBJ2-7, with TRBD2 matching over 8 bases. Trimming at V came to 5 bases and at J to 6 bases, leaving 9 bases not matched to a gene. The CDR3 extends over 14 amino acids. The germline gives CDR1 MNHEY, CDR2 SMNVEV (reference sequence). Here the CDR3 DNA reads TGTGCCAGCAGTCCGGGACTAGGAGACCCCGAGCAGTACTTC. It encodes CASSPGLGDPEQYF.

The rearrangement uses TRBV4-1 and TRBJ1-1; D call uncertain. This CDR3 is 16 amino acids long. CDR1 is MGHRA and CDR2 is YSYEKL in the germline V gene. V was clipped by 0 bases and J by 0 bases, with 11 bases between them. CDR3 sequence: CASSQERTFMNTEAFF. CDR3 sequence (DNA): TGCGCCAGCAGCCAAGAGAGAACCTTCATGAACACTGAAGCTTTCTTT.

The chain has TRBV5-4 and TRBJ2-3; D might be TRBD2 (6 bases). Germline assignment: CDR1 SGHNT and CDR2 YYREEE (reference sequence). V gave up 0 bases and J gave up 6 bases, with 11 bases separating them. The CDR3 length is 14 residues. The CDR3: CASSLEGGSDTQYF. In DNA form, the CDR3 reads TGTGCCAGCAGCTTGGAAGGAGGGTCCGATACGCAGTATTTT.

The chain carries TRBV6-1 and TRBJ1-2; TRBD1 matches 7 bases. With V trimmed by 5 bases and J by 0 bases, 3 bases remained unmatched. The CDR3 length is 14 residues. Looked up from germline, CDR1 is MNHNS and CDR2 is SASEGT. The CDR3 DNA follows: TGTGCCAGCAGTCCCGGACAGGCTAACTATGGCTACACCTTC. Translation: CASSPGQANYGYTF.